The T cell receptor (beta chain) described here comes from a study of blood T cell repertoires in COVID-19. Study-wide background: Whether acute or convalescent, the COVID-19 samples came from the United States, Italy and Spain. T cells, B-cell-depleted T cells, or PBMCs supplied cDNA or gDNA.

This clone has only a few counts. Germline lookup yields CDR1 MGHDK and CDR2 SYGVNS. This CDR3 has 15 residues. Trimming left V 1 base short and J 2 bases short, with 11 bases between. Original data processing: Amplification with reference gene primers provided the estimates of nucleated cell counts. Repertoires were generated with immunoSEQ multiplex PCR, while TCRdb's copy carries only in-frame clones and drops some. Clonal size and the V and J genes are those of that table, whereas D and trimming came from the DNA. The sample holds roughly 180,000 clones, 84% seen once. Specimen: peripheral blood. The chain joins TRBV25-1 to TRBJ2-5, with D tentatively TRBD2 (5 bases). The TCR sequence derives from a human donor in a cohort sampled during active COVID-19. The CDR3 spells CASSELKGGQETQYF. The DNA of the CDR3 is TGTGCCAGCAGTGAATTGAAGGGCGGGCAAGAGACCCAGTACTTC.